This paragraph reports one T cell receptor beta chain. A multiplex PCR was run with 60 Vbeta primers and 13 Jbeta primers. The repertoire was sequenced with immunoSEQ multiplex PCR; TCRdb's copy has only in-frame clones and lacks some. The sample lists approximately 110,000 clones, approximately 83% seen once, with 5% to 6.5% in the top ten. This entry belongs to a study of cytomegalovirus exposure and HLA in healthy donors. The CDR3 totals 14 residues. From germline, CDR1 is MGHRA and CDR2 YSYEKL. Trimming shortened V by 8 bases and J by 1 base, and 14 bases separated the two germline ends. The rearrangement uses TRBV4-1 and TRBJ1-2; maybe TRBD1 (5 bases). Specimen: PBMCs. The source of this sequence is a man between 18 and 35 years old in good health and CMV-seronegative. CDR3 in amino acids: CASGAAISNYGYTF. The CDR3 DNA reads TGCGCCAGCGGGGCGGCCATAAGTAACTATGGCTACACCTTC.